These 9 T cell receptor beta chains share one sample of origin, sequenced in a study of shared clonotypes between healthy human individuals. Profiling relied on immunoSEQ multiplex PCR, and the TCRdb table lists in-frame clones only, not all of them. The data hold 2 million to 2.5 million clones, with just under 95% observed a single time. Sequencing used naive CD4+ T cells from PBMCs. Subset: CD45RA+ positively selected. Source of these receptors: a man aged 18 to 29 in good health. Some clones in this sample may be carry-over from other donors' samples.

This chain links TRBV19 with TRBJ2-5; 8 bases are a match to TRBD2. V was pared by 2 bases and J by 1 base, with 3 bases of the junction left unmatched. CDR3 length: 15 residues. The germline CDR1 and CDR2 sequences are LNHDA and SQIVND (reference sequence). The CDR3 spells CASSISGRRQETQYF. The DNA for the CDR3 is TGTGCCAGTAGTATAAGCGGGAGACGCCAAGAGACCCAGTACTTC.

The CDR3 DNA reads as TGTGCCAGCAGTGAATACGGCACCTCCTACGAGCAGTACTTC. As protein: CASSEYGTSYEQYF. This sequence joins TRBV6-1 and TRBJ2-7; D uncertain. Germline CDR1 MNHNS, CDR2 SASEGT. The CDR3 loop spans 14 amino acids. Trimming took off 2 bases at V and 0 bases at J, with 8 bases between the two ends.

The rearrangement links TRBV14 to TRBJ1-1; 7 bases fit TRBD1. Per the germline V gene, CDR1 is SGHDN and CDR2 is FVKESK. This CDR3 has 14 amino acids. V shed 4 bases and J 2 bases; nucleotides not matched to a gene: 4. This CDR3 is CASSLRQGNTEAFF. DNA of the CDR3: TGTGCCAGCAGCCTCCGACAGGGAAACACTGAAGCTTTCTTT.

The chain joins TRBV4-3 to TRBJ2-5; D remains ambiguous. The germline V and J ends were trimmed by 1 base and 3 bases, with 6 bases remaining between them. Germline lookup yields CDR1 LGHNA and CDR2 YSLEER. CDR3 length equals 13 residues. The CDR3 is CASSQGGEETQYF. Written as DNA, the CDR3 is TGCGCCAGCAGCCAAGGCGGAGAAGAGACCCAGTACTTC.

The rearrangement links TRBV5-4 to TRBJ1-1, with TRBD1 matching over 8 bases. CDR1 is SGHNT, CDR2 YYREEE, per germline (reference sequence). V lost 2 bases to trimming and J lost 4 bases; unmatched junction nucleotides: 10. The CDR3 totals 16 residues. The CDR3 nucleotides read TGTGCCAGCAGCTTCGGGTCAGGGGGCGGGGGCACTGAAGCTTTCTTT. It yields the protein CASSFGSGGGGTEAFF.

The chain has TRBV27 and TRBJ1-4, with TRBD1 identical over 7 bases. The CDR3 extends over 16 amino acids. Losses at the gene ends were 4 bases for V and 8 bases for J; bases not matched to a gene: 13. Germline V CDR1 and CDR2: MNHEY, SMNVEV (reference sequence). CDR3: CASSSRGRGLGEKLFF. CDR3 DNA: TGTGCCAGCAGTTCGAGGGGGCGCGGGCTTGGGGAAAAACTGTTTTTT.

Points on this clone: The sample has other DNA sequences that encode this CDR3 too. The rearrangement joins TRBV9 to TRBJ1-1; no reliable D call. Per the germline V gene, CDR1 is SGDLS and CDR2 is YYNGEE. Between the trimmed V and J ends, which lost 3 bases and 4 bases, there was a span of 7 bases. This CDR3 contains 12 residues. CDR3 in DNA: TGTGCCAGCAGCGCCGGCGGCACTGAAGCTTTCTTT. Its protein is CASSAGGTEAFF.

The chain employs TRBV28 and TRBJ2-2; D possibly corresponds to TRBD1 (5 bases). The CDR3 length is 13 residues. Trimming took 9 bases from V and 0 from J, leaving 8 bases between them. Germline assignment: CDR1 MDHEN and CDR2 SYDVKM. The CDR3: CASHRTNTGELFF. The CDR3 DNA is TGTGCCAGTCACAGGACGAACACCGGGGAGCTGTTTTTT.

This clone was detected only once. This CDR3 is CASSFSGYSEQFF. In nucleotides, the CDR3 is TGTGCCAGCAGCTTCTCAGGGTACTCTGAGCAGTTCTTC. The chain joins TRBV5-6 to TRBJ2-1; possible D gene TRBD1, 5 bases. Trimming removed 2 bases from V and 9 bases from J, with 12 bases in between. In germline, CDR1 is SGHDT, CDR2 YYEEEE. This CDR3 contains 13 residues. The complete variable domain, with remaining parts taken from reference TRBV5-6 and TRBJ2-1, reads DAGVTQSPTHLIKTRGQQVTLRCSPKSGHDTVSWYQQALGQGPQFIFQYYEEEERQRGNFPDRFSGHQFPNYSSELNVNALLLGDSALYLCASSFSGYSEQFFGPGTRLTVL.